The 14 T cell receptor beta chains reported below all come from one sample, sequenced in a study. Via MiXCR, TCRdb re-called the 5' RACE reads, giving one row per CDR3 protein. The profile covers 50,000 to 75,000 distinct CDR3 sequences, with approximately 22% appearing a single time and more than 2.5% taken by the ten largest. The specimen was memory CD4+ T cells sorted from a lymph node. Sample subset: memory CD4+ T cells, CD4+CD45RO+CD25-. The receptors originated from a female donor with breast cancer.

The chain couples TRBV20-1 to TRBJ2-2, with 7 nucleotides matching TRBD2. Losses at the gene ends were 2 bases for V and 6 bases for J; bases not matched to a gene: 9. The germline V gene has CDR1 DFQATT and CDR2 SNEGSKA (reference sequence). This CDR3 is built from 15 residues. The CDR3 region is CSARRGGSLAGELFF. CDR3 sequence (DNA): TGCAGTGCTAGACGCGGCGGGAGTTTAGCCGGGGAGCTGTTTTTT.

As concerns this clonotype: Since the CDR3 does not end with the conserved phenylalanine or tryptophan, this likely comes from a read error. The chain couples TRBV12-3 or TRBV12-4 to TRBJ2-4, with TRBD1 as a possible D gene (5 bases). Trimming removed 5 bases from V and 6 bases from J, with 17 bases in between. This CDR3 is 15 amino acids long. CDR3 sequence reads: CASSPFSAGPNIQYS. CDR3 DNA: TGTGCCAGCAGTCCCTTTTCGGCAGGGCCAAACATTCAGTACTCC.

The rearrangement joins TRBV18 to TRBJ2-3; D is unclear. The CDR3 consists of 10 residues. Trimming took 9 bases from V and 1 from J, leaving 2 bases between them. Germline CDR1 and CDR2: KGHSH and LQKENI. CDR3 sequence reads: CASGTDTQYF. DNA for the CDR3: TGTGCCAGTGGCACAGATACGCAGTATTTT.

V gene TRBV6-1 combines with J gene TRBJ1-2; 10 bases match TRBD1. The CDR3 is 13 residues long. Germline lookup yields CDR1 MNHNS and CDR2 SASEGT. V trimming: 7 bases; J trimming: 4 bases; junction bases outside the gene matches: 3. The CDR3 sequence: CASTRDRGYGYTF. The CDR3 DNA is TGTGCCAGCACCCGGGACAGGGGCTATGGCTACACCTTC.

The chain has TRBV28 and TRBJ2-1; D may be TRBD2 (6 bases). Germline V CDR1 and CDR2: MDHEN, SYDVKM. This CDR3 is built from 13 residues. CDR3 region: CATTEGSYNEQFF. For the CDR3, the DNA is TGTGCTACTACGGAGGGCTCCTACAATGAGCAGTTCTTC.

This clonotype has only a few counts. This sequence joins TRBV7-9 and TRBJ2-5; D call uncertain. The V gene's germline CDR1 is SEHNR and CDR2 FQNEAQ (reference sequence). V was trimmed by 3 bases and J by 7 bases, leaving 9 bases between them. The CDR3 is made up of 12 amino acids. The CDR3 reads CASSLSRATQYF. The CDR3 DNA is TGTGCCAGCAGCTTGTCGCGCGCGACCCAGTACTTC.

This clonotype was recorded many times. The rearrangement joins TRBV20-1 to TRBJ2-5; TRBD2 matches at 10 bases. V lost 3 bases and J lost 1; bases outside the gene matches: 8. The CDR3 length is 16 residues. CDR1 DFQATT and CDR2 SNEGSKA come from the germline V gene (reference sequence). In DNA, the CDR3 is TGCAGTGCTAGGGTTCTAGCGGGAGCCCTCCAAGAGACCCAGTACTTC. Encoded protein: CSARVLAGALQETQYF.

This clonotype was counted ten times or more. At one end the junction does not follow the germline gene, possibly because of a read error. The CDR3 protein is CASSLVEGTEASF. Written as DNA, the CDR3 is TGTGCCAGCAGCTTAGTTGAAGGGACTGAAGCTTCCTTT. The rearrangement joins TRBV7-9 to TRBJ1-1; D might be TRBD1 (5 bases). Per germline, CDR1 SEHNR and CDR2 FQNEAQ (reference sequence). CDR3 size: 13 residues.

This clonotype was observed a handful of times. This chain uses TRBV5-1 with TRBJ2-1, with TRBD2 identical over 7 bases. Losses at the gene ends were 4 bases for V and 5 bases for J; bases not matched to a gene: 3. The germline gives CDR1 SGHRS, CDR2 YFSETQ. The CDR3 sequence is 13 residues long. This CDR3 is CASSPGGDNEQFF. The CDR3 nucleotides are TGCGCCAGCAGCCCGGGGGGTGACAATGAGCAGTTCTTC.

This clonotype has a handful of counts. In DNA form, the CDR3 reads TGTGCCAGCAGTACTCCAGGGTGGAATCAGCCCCAGCATTTT. It codes for CASSTPGWNQPQHF. The genes are TRBV12-3 or TRBV12-4 and TRBJ1-5, with D possibly being TRBD1 (5 bases). This CDR3 contains 14 residues. V lost 5 bases to trimming and J lost 4 bases, with 12 bases between them.

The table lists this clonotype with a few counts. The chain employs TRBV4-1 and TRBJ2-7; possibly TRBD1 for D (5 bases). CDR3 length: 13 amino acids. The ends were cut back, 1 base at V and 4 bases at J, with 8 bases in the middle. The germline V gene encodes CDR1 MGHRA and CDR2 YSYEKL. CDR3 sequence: CASSQVQGYEQYF. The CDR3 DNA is TGCGCCAGCAGCCAAGTTCAGGGTTACGAGCAGTACTTC.

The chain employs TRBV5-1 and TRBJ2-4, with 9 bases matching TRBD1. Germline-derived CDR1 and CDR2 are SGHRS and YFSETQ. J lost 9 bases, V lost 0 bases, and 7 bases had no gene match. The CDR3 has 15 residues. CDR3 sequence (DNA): TGCGCCAGCAGCTTGGGGGACAGGGAGTTCAGCATTCAGTACTTC. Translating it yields CASSLGDREFSIQYF.

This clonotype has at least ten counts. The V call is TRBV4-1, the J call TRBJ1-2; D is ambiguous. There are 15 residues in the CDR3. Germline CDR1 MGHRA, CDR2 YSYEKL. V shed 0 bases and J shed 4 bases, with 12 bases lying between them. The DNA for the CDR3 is TGCGCCAGCAGCCAAGATATGGCAGCGCTCTATGGCTACACCTTC. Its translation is CASSQDMAALYGYTF.

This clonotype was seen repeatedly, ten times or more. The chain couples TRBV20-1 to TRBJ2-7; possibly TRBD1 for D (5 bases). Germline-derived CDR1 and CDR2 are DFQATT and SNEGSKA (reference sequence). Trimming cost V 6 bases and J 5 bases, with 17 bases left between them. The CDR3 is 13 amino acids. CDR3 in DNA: TGCAGTGCCCCCGGGCAGGGCGCCCACGAGCAGTACTTC. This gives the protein CSAPGQGAHEQYF.